What follows are 21 T cell receptor beta chains derived from one specimen sequenced in a study of blood T cell repertoires in COVID-19. Profiled with immunoSEQ multiplex PCR; TCRdb holds only in-frame clones, not every one. The sample shows roughly 290,000 clones, around 88% of them seen only once. The sequencing sample was made of peripheral blood. Receptor source: a woman aged 25 to 39 who had recovered from COVID-19.

The chain joins TRBV10-3 to TRBJ1-3; D call uncertain. The germline gives CDR1 ENHRY, CDR2 SYGVKD. The CDR3 sequence is 14 residues long. Trimming took off 7 bases at V and 0 bases at J, with 10 bases between the two ends. CDR3 sequence: CAIMPGNSGNTIYF. CDR3 DNA: TGTGCCATCATGCCGGGGAACTCTGGAAACACCATATATTTT.

V usage is TRBV5-1 and J usage is TRBJ2-7; TRBD2 aligns across 9 bases. The V and J ends lost 4 bases and 0 bases, in that order; junction bases with no gene match: 5. Germline values: CDR1 SGHRS, CDR2 YFSETQ. This CDR3 contains 15 residues. The CDR3 DNA sequence: TGCGCCAGCAGCCCGGGGGGACTAGCCTCCTACGAGCAGTACTTC. It encodes CASSPGGLASYEQYF. Full variable domain (rest looked up from reference TRBV5-1 and TRBJ2-7): KAGVTQTPRYLIKTRGQQVTLSCSPISGHRSVSWYQQTPGQGLQFLFEYFSETQRNKGNFPGRFSGRQFSNSRSEMNVSTLELGDSALYLCASSPGGLASYEQYFGPGTRLTVT.

The chain combines TRBV7-9 with TRBJ1-1, with D maybe TRBD1 (6 bases). Germline V CDR1 and CDR2: SEHNR, FQNEAQ (reference sequence). The CDR3 is made up of 14 amino acids. The ends were cut back, 3 bases at V and 4 bases at J, with 12 bases in the middle. The CDR3 loop is CASSFTGSGTEAFF. The CDR3, as DNA: TGTGCCAGCAGCTTCACAGGGTCGGGCACTGAAGCTTTCTTT.

V usage is TRBV19 and J usage is TRBJ2-7, with a tentative D call TRBD1 (6 bases). The CDR3 is 13 residues long. Trimming pared 8 bases from V and 3 bases from J, leaving 14 bases between. CDR1 is LNHDA, CDR2 SQIVND, per germline (reference sequence). The CDR3 is CASSPGHHYEQYF. CDR3 bases: TGTGCCAGTTCACCGGGACATCACTACGAGCAGTACTTC.

The CDR3 here is CASSPRLAGPDTQYF. Here the CDR3 DNA reads TGTGCCAGCAGCCCCCGACTAGCGGGGCCAGATACGCAGTATTTT. The chain carries TRBV13 and TRBJ2-3; 11 nucleotides line up with TRBD2. Germline CDR1 and CDR2: PRHDT and FYEKMQ (reference sequence). J gave up 4 bases and V 5 bases, and 5 bases lay outside the gene matches. The CDR3 has 15 residues.

A remark on this clone: The sample carries other DNA sequences with the same CDR3. The V gene is TRBV27, the J gene TRBJ2-1, with D perhaps matching TRBD1 (6 bases). CDR3 length: 14 residues. Germline CDR1 MNHEY, CDR2 SMNVEV (reference sequence). The V gene lost 3 bases and the J gene lost 6 bases, with 12 bases spanning the gap. The CDR3 sequence: CASSFRRGGNEQFF. The DNA for the CDR3 is TGTGCCAGCAGTTTTCGCAGGGGTGGCAATGAGCAGTTCTTC.

This chain uses TRBV2 with TRBJ2-1, with 9 bases that match TRBD2. CDR1 is SNHLY and CDR2 is FYNNEI in the germline V gene. CDR3 length: 15 residues. The J segment lost 10 bases and the V segment lost 6 bases, leaving 13 bases of the junction unmatched. The CDR3 sequence is CASRNAAGGPREQFF. DNA for the CDR3: TGTGCCAGCAGGAACGCGGCGGGGGGGCCACGAGAGCAGTTCTTC. The complete variable domain, with remaining parts taken from reference TRBV2 and TRBJ2-1, reads EPEVTQTPSHQVTQMGQEVILRCVPISNHLYFYWYRQILGQKVEFLVSFYNNEISEKSEIFDDQFSVERPDGSNFTLKIRSTKLEDSAMYFCASRNAAGGPREQFFGPGTRLTVL.

The chain couples TRBV19 to TRBJ1-1, with D maybe TRBD1 (6 bases). CDR3 length equals 16 residues. Trimming left V 1 base short and J 5 bases short, with 17 bases between. Germline values: CDR1 LNHDA, CDR2 SQIVND (reference sequence). The CDR3 spells CASSIVAMDSNTEAFF. CDR3 coding DNA: TGTGCCAGTAGTATAGTGGCGATGGACAGCAATACTGAAGCTTTCTTT.

This clone occurred once. The chain has TRBV7-2 and TRBJ2-1, with a possible D match to TRBD2 (5 bases). V dropped 1 base and J dropped 5 bases, with 18 bases sitting between them. Per germline, CDR1 SGHTA and CDR2 FQGNSA. The CDR3 is 17 residues long. CDR3 DNA: TGTGCCAGCAGCTTAGAACCCACTAGTCTCCGGGACAATGAGCAGTTCTTC. Amino acids: CASSLEPTSLRDNEQFF.

This clone was counted only a few times. The chain recombines TRBV5-1 with TRBJ2-5; 8 bases are shared with TRBD1. The CDR3 loop spans 15 amino acids. CDR1 and CDR2 (germline): SGHRS, YFSETQ. The V segment lost 1 base and the J segment 3 bases; nucleotides outside the gene matches: 5. DNA of the CDR3: TGCGCCAGCAGCTTGTACCAGGGGGCCGAAGAGACCCAGTACTTC. Translating gives CASSLYQGAEETQYF.

This chain uses TRBV18 with TRBJ2-2; 7 bases align to TRBD1. Germline trimming cut 4 bases from V and 10 bases from J; bases unmatched to any gene: 6. The CDR3 spans 13 residues. Per the germline V gene, CDR1 is KGHSH and CDR2 is LQKENI. In DNA form, the CDR3 reads TGTGCCAGCTCACTCGCCGGGACAGAGGAGCTGTTTTTT. The encoded protein is CASSLAGTEELFF. The full variable domain, with the rest looked up from reference TRBV18 and TRBJ2-2, is NAGVMQNPRHLVRRRGQEARLRCSPMKGHSHVYWYRQLPEEGLKFMVYLQKENIIDESGMPKERFSAEFPKEGPSILRIQQVVRGDSAAYFCASSLAGTEELFFGEGSRLTVL.

The chain links TRBV7-9 to TRBJ2-1, with a tentative D call TRBD2 (5 bases). The germline V gene encodes CDR1 SEHNR and CDR2 FQNEAQ (reference sequence). CDR3 length: 12 amino acids. Trimming removed 8 bases from V and 9 bases from J, with 14 bases in between. CDR3 sequence reads: CASRGMQSEQFF. CDR3 sequence (DNA): TGTGCCAGCCGAGGGATGCAGAGTGAGCAGTTCTTC.

This clone was counted a single time. The J gene is TRBJ2-1, the V gene TRBV2, with TRBD2 identical over 8 bases. This CDR3 contains 15 residues. V dropped 8 bases and J dropped 4; count of bases not matched to a gene: 10. Germline V gene sequence: CDR1 SNHLY, CDR2 FYNNEI. The CDR3 DNA reads TGTGCCAGCGGGGGACTAGGCGGGACGTACAATGAGCAGTTCTTC. Translation: CASGGLGGTYNEQFF.

This chain links TRBV6-5 with TRBJ1-1, with 8 bases identical to TRBD1. The V segment lost 6 bases and the J segment 5 bases; nucleotides outside the gene matches: 8. The CDR3 spans 14 residues. CDR1 MNHEY and CDR2 SVGAGI come from the germline V gene. The CDR3 region has the DNA TGTGCCAGCAGAAGGGACAGGATGGGGACTGAAGCTTTCTTT. Its translation is CASRRDRMGTEAFF.

The chain recombines TRBV2 with TRBJ1-4; 8 bases match TRBD1. The CDR3 is made up of 14 amino acids. Germline V gene lookup returns CDR1 SNHLY and CDR2 FYNNEI. Trimming took 6 bases from V and 8 from J; bases not matched to a gene: 8. The CDR3 bases are TGTGCCAGCAGCAAGGAACAGGGGGGAGAAAAACTGTTTTTT. It codes for CASSKEQGGEKLFF.

The chain employs TRBV4-3 and TRBJ1-4; D is unresolved. Germline loops: CDR1 LGHNA, CDR2 YSLEER. With 0 bases removed from V and 5 bases from J, the gap between germline ends came to 4 bases. This CDR3 has 13 amino acids. Here the CDR3 DNA reads TGCGCCAGCAGCCAAGACGAGAATGAAAAACTGTTTTTT. Translation: CASSQDENEKLFF.

The rearrangement links TRBV7-2 to TRBJ1-2, with 9 bases identical to TRBD1. CDR1 and CDR2 (germline): SGHTA, FQGNSA. After removal of 5 bases from V and 8 bases from J, the junction contained 9 bases not matched to a gene. There are 14 residues in the CDR3. CDR3 residues: CASSHRDRGVGYTF. The CDR3 nucleotides read TGTGCCAGCAGCCATCGCGACAGGGGGGTGGGCTACACCTTC.

The genes are TRBV7-2 and TRBJ2-7; D perhaps matches TRBD1 (5 bases). The CDR3 is made up of 13 amino acids. The germline V gene encodes CDR1 SGHTA and CDR2 FQGNSA. The V end lost 3 bases, the J end lost 3 bases, and 9 bases lay between the germline ends. CDR3 sequence reads: CASSFNRFYEQYF. The CDR3 DNA reads TGTGCCAGCAGCTTCAACAGGTTCTACGAGCAGTACTTC.

The chain has TRBV7-2 and TRBJ2-5, with TRBD2 matching over 7 bases. The length of the CDR3 is 16 residues. Germline lookup yields CDR1 SGHTA and CDR2 FQGNSA. The V and J ends lost 2 bases and 2 bases, in that order; junction bases with no gene match: 8. As DNA, the CDR3 is TGTGCCAGCAGCTTACTTGGCGGGGGAAAGCAAGAGACCCAGTACTTC. It translates to CASSLLGGGKQETQYF.

The chain has TRBV2 and TRBJ1-1, with D possibly being TRBD1 (5 bases). V lost 8 bases, J lost 3 bases, and 19 bases lay in between. Germline CDR1 and CDR2: SNHLY and FYNNEI. CDR3 length equals 15 residues. Here the CDR3 reads CASRGLGAEDTEAFF. The DNA of the CDR3 is TGTGCCAGCCGAGGTCTAGGGGCTGAGGACACTGAAGCTTTCTTT.

The chain employs TRBV19 and TRBJ2-3; TRBD1 matches at 10 bases. The CDR3 spans 15 residues. The trim removed 5 bases at V and 4 bases at J, leaving 6 bases unmatched. The germline CDR1 and CDR2 sequences are LNHDA and SQIVND (reference sequence). CDR3 in amino acids: CASSPRDRGADTQYF. CDR3 nucleotide sequence: TGTGCCAGTAGTCCAAGGGACAGGGGTGCAGATACGCAGTATTTT.